Presented here are 23 T cell receptor beta chains from one specimen sequenced in a study of control samples from healthy donors and cancer patients. Measured with immunoSEQ multiplex PCR; TCRdb has only the in-frame clones, and not every one. The table lists 80,000 to 100,000 clones, roughly 89% of them singletons. The sample was blood. The source is a human donor in good health. The donor label of this sample is uncertain.

This clone was picked up one time. The J gene is TRBJ1-4, the V gene TRBV12-3 or TRBV12-4; D unclear. V lost 6 bases and J 7 bases, leaving 9 bases between the germline ends. CDR3 length: 12 residues. CDR3 amino acids: CASSPDTEKLFF. CDR3 bases: TGTGCCAGCAGCCCTGACACTGAAAAACTGTTTTTT.

The chain has TRBV20-1 and TRBJ1-2; tentative D call: TRBD1 (5 bases). V lost 4 bases and J lost 14, with 17 bases in between. There are 11 residues in the CDR3. Germline lookup yields CDR1 DFQATT and CDR2 SNEGSKA (reference sequence). The CDR3 here is CSATGTSKSTF. The CDR3 bases are TGCAGTGCTACAGGGACTTCGAAAAGTACCTTC.

V usage is TRBV18 and J usage is TRBJ1-2; TRBD1 matches at 8 bases. The CDR3 contains 15 residues. Unmatched junction bases numbered 5, after V lost 2 bases and J lost 3 bases. CDR1 KGHSH and CDR2 LQKENI come from the germline V gene. The CDR3: CASSPKSGGDYGYTF. The CDR3 DNA reads TGTGCCAGCTCACCAAAGTCAGGGGGCGACTATGGCTACACCTTC.

The V and J genes are TRBV7-9 and TRBJ1-1; D may be TRBD1 (5 bases). V was trimmed by 5 bases and J by 1 base, leaving 17 bases between them. Germline V gene data show CDR1 as SEHNR and CDR2 as FQNEAQ (reference sequence). CDR3 length: 16 residues. The CDR3, as DNA: TGTGCCAGCAGCCAACCGGACGGCGGGACGAACACTGAAGCTTTCTTT. The encoded protein is CASSQPDGGTNTEAFF.

In this sample, this clone turned up a few times. This chain uses TRBV28 with TRBJ1-4; no clear D gene. The CDR3 has 15 residues. Looked up from germline, CDR1 is MDHEN and CDR2 is SYDVKM. V dropped 5 bases and J dropped 4 bases, with 14 bases sitting between them. The CDR3 sequence is CASSPMTILNEKLFF. In nucleotides, the CDR3 is TGTGCCAGCAGTCCGATGACAATTCTTAATGAAAAACTGTTTTTT.

The CDR3, as DNA: TGTGCCAGTAGTACTCTAGGTCCAAACACTGAAGCTTTCTTT. Protein: CASSTLGPNTEAFF. This sequence joins TRBV19 and TRBJ1-1, with unresolved D. Trimming removed 4 bases from V and 2 bases from J, with 11 bases in between. CDR3 length: 14 amino acids. Germline V gives CDR1 LNHDA, CDR2 SQIVND (reference sequence).

A single count supports this clone. The chain has TRBV18 and TRBJ2-7, with TRBD1 matching 12 bases. CDR1 is KGHSH, CDR2 LQKENI, per germline. J was trimmed by 9 bases and V by 4 bases; bases with no gene match: 7. The CDR3 contains 14 residues. This CDR3 reads CASSLGTGGGLQYF. CDR3 in DNA: TGTGCCAGCTCACTAGGGACAGGGGGCGGTCTGCAGTACTTC.

The chain has TRBV5-1 and TRBJ1-3; D remains unclear. V was pared by 0 bases and J by 1 base, with 5 bases between. CDR3 length: 14 residues. The germline V gene encodes CDR1 SGHRS and CDR2 YFSETQ. This CDR3 is CASSLAVSGNTIYF. In DNA, the CDR3 is TGCGCCAGCAGCTTGGCCGTATCTGGAAACACCATATATTTT.

The chain has TRBV20-1 and TRBJ2-1; no reliable D call. V was shortened by 3 bases and J by 7 bases, with 22 bases between the two germline ends. This CDR3 has 16 residues. The germline V gene encodes CDR1 DFQATT and CDR2 SNEGSKA (reference sequence). The chain's CDR3 is CSASRAVGRSSNEQFF. The CDR3 coding sequence is TGCAGTGCTAGTAGGGCAGTAGGGCGATCGTCGAATGAGCAGTTCTTC.

This chain connects TRBV5-5 to TRBJ1-3, with D unresolved. The CDR3 contains 15 residues. With 1 base removed from V and 2 bases from J, the gap between germline ends came to 10 bases. Germline V gene sequence: CDR1 SGHKS, CDR2 YYEKEE (reference sequence). This chain's CDR3 is CASSLSGPAGNTIYF. The CDR3 DNA follows: TGTGCCAGCAGCTTGTCAGGCCCGGCTGGAAACACCATATATTTT.

The chain is built from TRBV15 and TRBJ1-6; 11 bases are a match to TRBD1. CDR3 length: 16 residues. Looked up from germline, CDR1 is LNHNV and CDR2 is YYDKDF (reference sequence). Trimming removed 3 bases from V and 9 bases from J; junction bases left unmatched: 7. CDR3 DNA sequence: TGTGCCACCAGCAGGGGGGACAGGGGGTTCCCTTCACCCCTCCACTTT. Translation: CATSRGDRGFPSPLHF.

V usage is TRBV27 and J usage is TRBJ1-5; D may be TRBD1 (6 bases). The CDR3 has 15 residues. V lost 3 bases and J 6 bases, leaving 15 bases between the germline ends. Germline V gene data show CDR1 as MNHEY and CDR2 as SMNVEV (reference sequence). The DNA for the CDR3 is TGTGCCAGCAGTTTGAGGGGGGCCCCGGGTCAGCCCCAGCATTTT. Translating gives CASSLRGAPGQPQHF.

The chain recombines TRBV5-5 with TRBJ1-4; unclear D gene. V lost 1 base and J 6 bases, leaving 10 bases between the germline ends. Germline V lookup: CDR1 SGHKS, CDR2 YYEKEE (reference sequence). The CDR3 is made up of 14 amino acids. CDR3 amino acids: CASSLRAGYEKLFF. The CDR3 DNA is TGTGCCAGCAGCTTGAGGGCGGGTTATGAAAAACTGTTTTTT.

The chain joins TRBV9 to TRBJ2-5; D is ambiguous. Trimming left V 0 bases short and J 0 bases short, with 3 bases between. Germline lookup yields CDR1 SGDLS and CDR2 YYNGEE. The CDR3 sequence is 13 residues long. The CDR3, as DNA: TGTGCCAGCAGCGTAGCTCACCAAGAGACCCAGTACTTC. It specifies CASSVAHQETQYF.

V and J are TRBV11-2 and TRBJ2-5, with D possibly being TRBD2 (5 bases). Trimming pared 6 bases from V and 5 bases from J, leaving 22 bases between. Per germline, CDR1 SGHAT and CDR2 FQNNGV. The CDR3 runs 16 residues. CDR3 sequence reads: CASRSISRGFFETQYF. The CDR3 coding sequence is TGTGCCAGCAGATCAATCTCCCGGGGATTCTTTGAGACCCAGTACTTC.

The V and J genes are TRBV29-1 and TRBJ1-2; 7 positions match TRBD1. CDR3 length: 11 residues. Per the germline V gene, CDR1 is SQVTM and CDR2 is ANQGSEA. J lost 6 bases, V lost 3 bases, and 1 base had no gene match. Written as DNA, the CDR3 is TGCAGCGTTGAGCAGGGGGATGGCTACACCTTC. This codes for CSVEQGDGYTF.

This chain connects TRBV19 to TRBJ1-1; D gene ambiguous. Germline V gene data show CDR1 as LNHDA and CDR2 as SQIVND (reference sequence). V dropped 7 bases and J dropped 0 bases, with 9 bases sitting between them. The CDR3 runs to 13 residues. The CDR3 sequence is CASKGRLNTEAFF. In DNA, the CDR3 is TGTGCCAGTAAAGGACGGCTGAACACTGAAGCTTTCTTT.

The J gene is TRBJ1-1, the V gene TRBV5-1, with 7 nucleotides matching TRBD1. This CDR3 has 12 amino acids. Germline trimming cut 6 bases from V and 4 bases from J; bases unmatched to any gene: 3. Looked up from germline, CDR1 is SGHRS and CDR2 is YFSETQ. CDR3: CASTAGGTEAFF. For the CDR3, the DNA is TGCGCCAGCACCGCAGGGGGCACTGAAGCTTTCTTT.

The genes are TRBV9 and TRBJ2-3; 8 bases are shared with TRBD2. Unmatched junction bases numbered 11, after V lost 6 bases and J lost 5 bases. CDR3 length: 15 amino acids. Germline CDR1 reads SGDLS; CDR2 reads YYNGEE. The CDR3 DNA follows: TGTGCCAGCACCGCCGGGGGGGGCTCCAAAGATACGCAGTATTTT. It specifies CASTAGGGSKDTQYF.

This chain uses TRBV11-2 with TRBJ2-6; the match to TRBD1 covers 8 bases. The CDR3 is 15 amino acids. Germline CDR1 SGHAT, CDR2 FQNNGV. Losses at the gene ends were 5 bases for V and 4 bases for J; bases not matched to a gene: 4. The CDR3 loop is CASSTTGVGANVLTF. DNA for the CDR3: TGTGCCAGCAGCACGACAGGGGTCGGGGCCAACGTCCTGACTTTC.

J is TRBJ1-4 and V is TRBV20-1; D is unresolved. The length of the CDR3 is 14 residues. CDR1 and CDR2 from the germline V gene are DFQATT and SNEGSKA (reference sequence). The ends were cut back, 4 bases at V and 5 bases at J, with 14 bases in the middle. The CDR3 sequence: CSAIEKERNEKLFF. In DNA, the CDR3 is TGCAGTGCTATTGAAAAGGAGAGGAATGAAAAACTGTTTTTT.

This clone was counted once. The gene calls are TRBV6-2 or TRBV6-3 and TRBJ2-6, with no clear D. The CDR3 runs to 15 residues. In germline, CDR1 is MNHEY, CDR2 SVGEGT. V shed 4 bases and J shed 0 bases, with 7 bases lying between them. This chain's CDR3 is CASSFIGSGANVLTF. CDR3 sequence (DNA): TGTGCCAGCAGTTTCATCGGCTCTGGGGCCAACGTCCTGACTTTC.

The chain employs TRBV7-8 and TRBJ1-1; 9 bases fit TRBD1. This CDR3 spans 18 amino acids. The germline gives CDR1 SGHVS, CDR2 FQNEAQ. V dropped 3 bases and J dropped 0; count of bases not matched to a gene: 11. CDR3 amino acids: CASSFDRGSGNLNTEAFF. The CDR3 DNA sequence: TGTGCCAGCAGCTTCGACAGGGGGAGCGGTAATCTGAACACTGAAGCTTTCTTT.